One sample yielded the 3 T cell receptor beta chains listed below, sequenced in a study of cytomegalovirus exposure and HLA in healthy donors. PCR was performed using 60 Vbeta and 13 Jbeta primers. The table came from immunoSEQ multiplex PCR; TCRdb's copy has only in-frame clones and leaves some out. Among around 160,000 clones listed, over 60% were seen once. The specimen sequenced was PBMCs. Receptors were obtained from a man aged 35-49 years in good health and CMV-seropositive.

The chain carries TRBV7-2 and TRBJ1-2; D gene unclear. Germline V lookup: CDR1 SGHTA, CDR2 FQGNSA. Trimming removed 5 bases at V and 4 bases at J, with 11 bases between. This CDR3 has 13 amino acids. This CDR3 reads CASSPGLSYGYTF. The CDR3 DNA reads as TGTGCCAGCAGCCCCGGACTTTCCTATGGCTACACCTTC. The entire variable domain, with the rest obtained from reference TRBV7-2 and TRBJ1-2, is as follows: GAGVSQSPSNKVTEKGKDVELRCDPISGHTALYWYRQSLGQGLEFLIYFQGNSAPDKSGLPSDRFSAERTGGSVSTLTIQRTQQEDSAVYLCASSPGLSYGYTFGSGTRLTVV.

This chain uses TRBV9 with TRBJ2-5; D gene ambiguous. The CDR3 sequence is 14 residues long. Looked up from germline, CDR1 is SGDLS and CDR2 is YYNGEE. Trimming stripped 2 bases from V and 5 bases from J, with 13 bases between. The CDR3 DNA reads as TGTGCCAGCAGCGTTACCGGCGAGGTGGAGACCCAGTACTTC. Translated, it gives CASSVTGEVETQYF.

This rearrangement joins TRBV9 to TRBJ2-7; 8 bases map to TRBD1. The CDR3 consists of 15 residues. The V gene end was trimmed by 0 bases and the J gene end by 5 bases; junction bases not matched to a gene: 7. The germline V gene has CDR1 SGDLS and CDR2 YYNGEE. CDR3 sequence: CASSVGPHRGDEQYF. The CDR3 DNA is TGTGCCAGCAGCGTAGGCCCCCACAGGGGGGACGAGCAGTACTTC.